This TCR beta chain derives from a study of CD8 T cells in Susac syndrome (dated by TCRdb to about 2019). About the full investigation: Of the Susac syndrome patients who were sequenced, under ten were in clinical remission while about 6 had clinically active disease. The study used repertoire sequencing to test whether antigen drove CD8+ T cell activation and differentiation in Susac syndrome. Susac syndrome patients were therapy-naive, on corticosteroids (some also receiving IVIg), or on IVIg alone at blood withdrawal.

Comment on this clonotype: Its cognate antigen has yet to be identified. No base quality information exists; no much larger clone differs at one position.

High-throughput TCR beta sequencing profiled peripheral blood CD8+ and CD4+ T cells from healthy donors, Susac syndrome patients and multiple sclerosis patients. Recently defined diagnostic criteria for definite or probable disease were met by the Susac syndrome patients. Bulk CD8+ and CD4+ T cells were purified magnetically by negative isolation, whereas CD8+ TEMRA cells were enriched by FACS. Blood was drawn into EDTA tubes, processed within 24 hours, and PBMCs were isolated by density gradient centrifugation. PBMCs destined for TCR sequencing were cryopreserved in liquid nitrogen and later thawed in a 37 °C water bath. The sorted or isolated CD4+, CD8+ and CD8+ TEMRA cells reached a purity of at least 90%. The study at large found these results: The study acknowledged that relatively few individuals were included in the TCR sequencing and HLA analysis. In patients with Susac syndrome, the CD4+ T cell repertoire showed no detectable clonal expansion.

RNA was extracted using the RNeasy kit, and about 0.45 to 1 microgram was reverse transcribed with random hexamers. The immunoSEQ multiplex PCR assay, covering 54 Vbeta and 13 Jbeta segments, was used to amplify TCR beta CDR3 regions. PCR amplification bias was corrected using a synthetic template baseline for primer optimization and computational correction. The original methods were these. Reads were assigned to V, D and J genes according to IMGT and analyzed in immunoSEQ Analyzer, with only productive sequences retained. Clonality was calculated as one minus the Shannon entropy normalized by log2 of the number of productive unique sequences. For each patient and control, public and private clones were evaluated among the 100 most prevalent clones. Clones were defined as Susac-specific when absent from the healthy and MS cohorts, from about 970 published viral clones and from other ImmuneACCESS disease sequences. TCRdb reran the public reads through fastp at Q25 and MiXCR, keeping productive beta chains. CDR3 protein duplicates are merged, each entry listing the most common genes and DNA. The V and J calls here are based on TCRdb, not the publication. Within this sample are some 200,000 distinct CDR3 sequences, with about 94% of them counted one time only. The ten most abundant clones make up around 0.092% of the sample.

The sequenced sample consisted of CD4+ T cells from PBMCs. The receptor comes from a human donor with Susac syndrome.

This receptor has the CDR3 CASKNTGELFF. The nucleotides read TGTGCCAGCAAGAACACCGGGGAGCTGTTTTTT. The sequence joins TRBV6-5 to TRBJ2-2; confidence is insufficient to name the D gene. The trim is 7 bases for V and 1 base for J, with a gap of 1 base between the germline ends. The germline V gene provides CDR1 MNHEY and CDR2 SVGAGI. The CDR3 holds 11 amino acids from the cysteine to the phenylalanine. Here the CDR3 DNA is all that survives: 33 bases in frame from base 1.